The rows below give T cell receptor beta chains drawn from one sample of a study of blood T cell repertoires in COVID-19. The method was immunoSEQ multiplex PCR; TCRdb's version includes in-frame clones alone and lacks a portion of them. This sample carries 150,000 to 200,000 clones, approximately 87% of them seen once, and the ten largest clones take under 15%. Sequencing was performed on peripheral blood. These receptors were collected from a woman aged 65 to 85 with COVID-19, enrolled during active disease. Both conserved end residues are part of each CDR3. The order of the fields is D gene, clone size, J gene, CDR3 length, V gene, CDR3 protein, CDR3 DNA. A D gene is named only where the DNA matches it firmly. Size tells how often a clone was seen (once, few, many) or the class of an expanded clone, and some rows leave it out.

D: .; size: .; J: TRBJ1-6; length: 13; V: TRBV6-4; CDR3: CASSETGNSPLHF; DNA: TGTGCCAGCAGTGAGACGGGTAATTCACCCCTCCACTTT
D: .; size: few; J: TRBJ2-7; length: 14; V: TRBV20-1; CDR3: CSASSLAGPFEQYF; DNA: TGCAGTGCTAGTTCGCTTGCGGGACCCTTCGAGCAGTACTTC
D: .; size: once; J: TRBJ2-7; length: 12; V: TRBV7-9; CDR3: CASSWGDREQYF; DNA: TGTGCCAGCAGCTGGGGGGACCGGGAGCAGTACTTC
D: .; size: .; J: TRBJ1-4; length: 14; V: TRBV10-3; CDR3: CAISERGGNEKLFF; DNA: TGTGCCATCAGTGAAAGGGGGGGGAATGAAAAACTGTTTTTT
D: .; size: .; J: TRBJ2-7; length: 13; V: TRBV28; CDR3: CASREGHSYEQYF; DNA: TGTGCCAGCAGAGAAGGACACTCCTACGAGCAGTACTTC
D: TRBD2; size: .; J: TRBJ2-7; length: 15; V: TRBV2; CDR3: CASSVIRTRAYEQYF; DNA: TGTGCCAGCAGTGTGATCCGGACTAGGGCCTACGAGCAGTACTTC
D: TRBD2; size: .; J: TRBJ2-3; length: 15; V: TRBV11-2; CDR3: CASSSSGRRGDTQYF; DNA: TGTGCCAGCAGCTCCAGCGGGAGACGCGGCGATACGCAGTATTTT
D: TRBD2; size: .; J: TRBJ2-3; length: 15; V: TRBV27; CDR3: CASSFSGRSTDTQYF; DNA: TGTGCCAGCAGTTTTAGCGGGAGGAGCACAGATACGCAGTATTTT
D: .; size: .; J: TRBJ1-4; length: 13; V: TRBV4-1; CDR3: CASRPREAEKLFF; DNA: TGCGCCAGCCGACCCCGGGAGGCGGAAAAACTGTTTTTT
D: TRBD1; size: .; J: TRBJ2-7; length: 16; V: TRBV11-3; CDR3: CASSSWTGTGSYEQYF; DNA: TGTGCCAGCAGCTCATGGACCGGGACAGGCTCCTACGAGCAGTACTTC
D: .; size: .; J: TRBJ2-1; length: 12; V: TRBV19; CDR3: CASSIPYNEQFF; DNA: TGTGCCAGTAGTATCCCTTACAATGAGCAGTTCTTC
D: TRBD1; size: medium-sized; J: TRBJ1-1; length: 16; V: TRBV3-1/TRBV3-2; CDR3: CASSPGQGALNTEAFF; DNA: TGTGCCAGCAGCCCCGGACAGGGGGCTTTGAACACTGAAGCTTTCTTT
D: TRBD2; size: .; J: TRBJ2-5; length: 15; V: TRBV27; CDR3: CASSQGVAGAETQYF; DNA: TGTGCCAGCAGTCAAGGAGTGGCGGGAGCCGAGACCCAGTACTTC
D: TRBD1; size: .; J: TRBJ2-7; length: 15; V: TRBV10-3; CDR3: CAISKDRDQSYEQYF; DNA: TGTGCCATCAGTAAGGACAGGGATCAGTCCTACGAGCAGTACTTC
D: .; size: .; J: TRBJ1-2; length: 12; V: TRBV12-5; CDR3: CAVVGGLGGYTF; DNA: TGTGCCGTAGTGGGGGGATTGGGTGGCTACACCTTC
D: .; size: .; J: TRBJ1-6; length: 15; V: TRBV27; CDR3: CASSVGGIGNSPLHF; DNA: TGTGCCAGCAGTGTTGGCGGAATCGGTAACTCACCCCTCCACTTT
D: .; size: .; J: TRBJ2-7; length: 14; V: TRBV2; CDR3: CASSGLARNLEQYF; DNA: TGTGCCAGCAGTGGGCTAGCGAGGAACCTGGAGCAGTACTTC
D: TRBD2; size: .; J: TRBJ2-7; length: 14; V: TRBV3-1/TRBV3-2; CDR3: CASSQEGYLAGRYF; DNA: TGTGCCAGCAGCCAAGAAGGCTATCTAGCGGGACGATACTTC
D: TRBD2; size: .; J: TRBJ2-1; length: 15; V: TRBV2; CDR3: CAARRTSGAYNEQFF; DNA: TGTGCCGCCCGGCGGACTAGCGGGGCCTACAATGAGCAGTTCTTC
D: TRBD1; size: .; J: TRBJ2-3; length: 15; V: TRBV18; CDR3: CASSQTGGAPDTQYF; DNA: TGTGCCAGCTCGCAAACAGGGGGCGCGCCAGATACGCAGTATTTT
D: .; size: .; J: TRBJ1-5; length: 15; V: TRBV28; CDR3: CASSTVTLSNQPQHF; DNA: TGTGCCAGCAGTACAGTTACCCTTAGCAATCAGCCCCAGCATTTT
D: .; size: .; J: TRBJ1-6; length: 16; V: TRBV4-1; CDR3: CASSQDIWQWNSPLHF; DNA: TGCGCCAGCAGCCAAGATATATGGCAGTGGAATTCACCCCTCCACTTT
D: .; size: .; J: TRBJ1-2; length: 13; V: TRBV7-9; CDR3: CASSLAQGVGYTF; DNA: TGTGCCAGCAGCTTAGCACAGGGTGTTGGCTACACCTTC
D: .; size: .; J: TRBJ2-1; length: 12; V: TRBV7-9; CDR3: CASSSSGTEQFF; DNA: TGTGCCAGCAGCTCCTCGGGAACTGAGCAGTTCTTC
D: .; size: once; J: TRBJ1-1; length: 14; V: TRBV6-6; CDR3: CASSYSSGVSEAFF; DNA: TGTGCCAGCAGTTACTCGTCAGGGGTGAGTGAAGCTTTCTTT
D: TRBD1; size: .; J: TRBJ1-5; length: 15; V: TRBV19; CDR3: CASTETGGDNQPQHF; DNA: TGTGCCAGTACTGAGACAGGGGGCGACAATCAGCCCCAGCATTTT
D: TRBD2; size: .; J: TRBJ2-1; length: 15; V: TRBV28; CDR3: CASSLSGSSYNEQFF; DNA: TGTGCCAGCAGTTTAAGCGGGAGCTCCTACAATGAGCAGTTCTTC
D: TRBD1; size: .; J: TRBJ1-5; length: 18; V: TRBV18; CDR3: CASSLNNAKTGGNQPQHF; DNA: TGTGCCAGCTCACTCAACAACGCTAAGACAGGGGGCAATCAGCCCCAGCATTTT
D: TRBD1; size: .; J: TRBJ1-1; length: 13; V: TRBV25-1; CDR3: CASSEDRGTEAFF; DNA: TGTGCCAGCAGTGAAGACAGGGGTACTGAAGCTTTCTTT